This TCR beta chain was sequenced in a study of read filtering for tumor transcriptome and immune sequencing. Germline values: CDR1 SEHNR, CDR2 FQNEAQ (reference sequence). The CDR3 is made up of 14 amino acids. From 300 to 400 ng of RNA, a library with molecular barcoded alpha/delta and beta/gamma adaptors was made. Each CDR3 protein gets one entry after TCRdb re-called the reads with MiXCR. The data contain 100,000 to 150,000 distinct CDR3 sequences, 13% of them singletons. A remark on this clonotype: With a much larger clone just one base away, this may be a read error.

The sequence was obtained from a donor older than 35 with multiple myeloma. The sample comprised a population of CD138-negative cells sorted from bone marrow. The chain combines TRBV7-9 with TRBJ1-1, with 8 bases fitting TRBD1. CDR3 nucleotides: TGTGCCAGCAGCTTAGGACAGGGGATCACTGAAGCTCTCTTT. It translates to CASSLGQGITEALF.